Following are 26 T cell receptor beta chains from one sample sequenced in a study of shared clonotypes between healthy human individuals. Produced via immunoSEQ multiplex PCR; TCRdb's table is partial and in-frame only. The sample yields 300,000 or so clones, about 74% seen once. Material: memory CD4+ T cells sorted from blood. Subset in this sample: CD45RA-negative fraction. All receptors come from a man aged 25 to 45 in good health.

This clone was seen once. This chain joins TRBV9 and TRBJ1-2; D is ambiguous. The V gene's germline CDR1 is SGDLS and CDR2 YYNGEE. The CDR3 sequence is 14 residues long. With 4 bases removed from V and 2 bases from J, the gap between germline ends came to 12 bases. The DNA of the CDR3 is TGTGCCAGCAGCCCTGACCCGGGGAACTATGGCTACACCTTC. It encodes CASSPDPGNYGYTF.

This chain links TRBV5-1 with TRBJ2-1; 11 positions match TRBD2. The CDR3 has 19 amino acids. Losses at the gene ends were 0 bases for V and 2 bases for J; bases not matched to a gene: 10. Germline V gives CDR1 SGHRS, CDR2 YFSETQ. The DNA for the CDR3 is TGCGCCAGCAGCTTGGGGGCGGGACTAGCGGCATTAACCTACAATGAGCAGTTCTTC. As protein: CASSLGAGLAALTYNEQFF.

This rearrangement joins TRBV15 to TRBJ1-5; unclear D gene. Between the trimmed V and J ends, which lost 0 bases and 0 bases, there was a span of 6 bases. Germline CDR1 LNHNV, CDR2 YYDKDF (reference sequence). There are 15 residues in the CDR3. This CDR3 reads CATSRDGLSNQPQHF. CDR3 sequence (DNA): TGTGCCACCAGCAGAGACGGTCTTAGCAATCAGCCCCAGCATTTT. Variable domain in full (rest from reference TRBV15 and TRBJ1-5): DAMVIQNPRYQVTQFGKPVTLSCSQTLNHNVMYWYQQKSSQAPKLLFHYYDKDFNNEADTPDNFQSRRPNTSFCFLDIRSPGLGDTAMYLCATSRDGLSNQPQHFGDGTRLSIL.

V is TRBV10-2 and J is TRBJ2-1; TRBD2 matches 9 bases. V shed 0 bases and J 6 bases; nucleotides not matched to a gene: 6. Germline V gene lookup returns CDR1 WSHSY and CDR2 SAAADI. The CDR3 length is 16 residues. The chain's CDR3 is CASSESAGGPGNEQFF. CDR3 sequence (DNA): TGCGCCAGCAGTGAGTCGGCGGGAGGGCCGGGCAATGAGCAGTTCTTC.

CDR3 residues: CASSFIVLDEQFF. CDR3 bases: TGTGCCAGCAGTTTTATTGTATTGGATGAGCAGTTCTTC. This sequence joins TRBV28 and TRBJ2-1; D is unclear. Germline V gives CDR1 MDHEN, CDR2 SYDVKM. The CDR3 contains 13 residues. Trimming cost V 3 bases and J 8 bases, with 11 bases left between them.

This chain links TRBV11-2 with TRBJ2-5; D tentatively reads TRBD1 or TRBD2 (5 bases each). Germline CDR1 and CDR2: SGHAT and FQNNGV. V was pared by 1 base and J by 4 bases, with 16 bases between. The CDR3 extends over 16 amino acids. CDR3 loop: CASSLGISGAGETQYF. The CDR3 DNA reads as TGTGCCAGCAGCTTAGGAATTTCTGGGGCGGGAGAGACCCAGTACTTC.

V gene TRBV27 combines with J gene TRBJ2-4; D is possibly TRBD1 (5 bases). Per the germline V gene, CDR1 is MNHEY and CDR2 is SMNVEV (reference sequence). The CDR3 is made up of 17 amino acids. V lost 6 bases, J lost 2 bases, and 20 bases lay in between. DNA of the CDR3: TGTGCCAGCAGCCGAAAAAGGGGCGACTCCACCAAAAACATTCAGTACTTC. Its protein is CASSRKRGDSTKNIQYF.

This chain joins TRBV28 and TRBJ2-5; 7 nucleotides align to TRBD1. This CDR3 spans 15 amino acids. Germline CDR1 and CDR2: MDHEN and SYDVKM. Germline trimming cut 6 bases from V and 1 base from J; bases unmatched to any gene: 8. The DNA of the CDR3 is TGTGCCAGCAGAGGGGTGGACAGGCCCCAAGAGACCCAGTACTTC. Translating gives CASRGVDRPQETQYF.

The rearrangement joins TRBV5-1 to TRBJ2-7; the D is unclear. Germline CDR1 and CDR2: SGHRS and YFSETQ. V was clipped by 0 bases and J by 0 bases, with 7 bases between them. The CDR3 has 14 amino acids. The CDR3 DNA reads TGCGCCAGCAGCTTGGGGCTATCCTCCTACGAGCAGTACTTC. It translates to CASSLGLSSYEQYF.

The chain uses TRBV5-5 and TRBJ1-5; D is ambiguous. Germline V lookup: CDR1 SGHKS, CDR2 YYEKEE (reference sequence). Trimming stripped 4 bases from V and 2 bases from J, with 13 bases between. This CDR3 comprises 15 residues. The CDR3 DNA sequence: TGTGCCAGCAGCCCGGGCGACCTCCGCAATCAGCCCCAGCATTTT. This sequence encodes CASSPGDLRNQPQHF. Drawing the rest from reference TRBV5-5 and TRBJ1-5, the complete variable domain is DAGVTQSPTHLIKTRGQQVTLRCSPISGHKSVSWYQQVLGQGPQFIFQYYEKEERGRGNFPDRFSARQFPNYSSELNVNALLLGDSALYLCASSPGDLRNQPQHFGDGTRLSIL.

This clone was recorded at least ten times. The V call is TRBV15, the J call TRBJ2-5; 8 nucleotides agree with TRBD1. Germline values: CDR1 LNHNV, CDR2 YYDKDF (reference sequence). The trim removed 8 bases at V and 2 bases at J, leaving 7 bases unmatched. The CDR3 spans 14 residues. CDR3 sequence reads: CATSQGQEQETQYF. The CDR3 nucleotides are TGTGCCACCTCCCAGGGACAGGAACAAGAGACCCAGTACTTC.

The V and J genes are TRBV5-1 and TRBJ2-3, with 9 bases aligning to TRBD1. The germline V gene has CDR1 SGHRS and CDR2 YFSETQ. After removal of 4 bases from V and 3 bases from J, the junction contained 6 bases not matched to a gene. The CDR3 contains 15 residues. The CDR3 nucleotides are TGCGCCAGCAGCGGGAGGGACAGGGTAACAGATACGCAGTATTTT. Residues: CASSGRDRVTDTQYF.

As to this clone: Other DNA sequences in the same sample also yield this CDR3. The V call is TRBV5-1, the J call TRBJ2-3, with 7 bases that match TRBD2. J lost 0 bases, V lost 1 base, and 2 bases had no gene match. The CDR3 totals 15 residues. Germline loops: CDR1 SGHRS, CDR2 YFSETQ. The CDR3 DNA follows: TGCGCCAGCAGCTTGCGGGGGGTGAGCACAGATACGCAGTATTTT. It translates to CASSLRGVSTDTQYF.

This clone was seen at least ten times. The chain carries TRBV13 and TRBJ2-5, with D unclear. Germline CDR1 PRHDT, CDR2 FYEKMQ (reference sequence). The germline V and J ends were trimmed by 2 bases and 5 bases, with 15 bases remaining between them. The CDR3 has 15 residues. The CDR3 spells CASSLSFRSVETQYF. CDR3 coding DNA: TGTGCCAGCAGCTTATCTTTCAGGAGCGTGGAGACCCAGTACTTC.

The CDR3 nucleotides read TGTGCCAGCAGCCCCCTGGTCCGGGAGGTGGCAGATACGCAGTATTTT. Translated, it gives CASSPLVREVADTQYF. The V gene is TRBV5-6, the J gene TRBJ2-3; 7 nucleotides agree with TRBD2. The CDR3 is made up of 16 amino acids. CDR1 is SGHDT and CDR2 is YYEEEE in the germline V gene. J gave up 4 bases and V 4 bases, and 12 bases lay outside the gene matches.

The V call is TRBV27, the J call TRBJ2-5; D is unclear. Germline V CDR1 and CDR2: MNHEY, SMNVEV (reference sequence). Between the trimmed V and J ends, which lost 0 bases and 3 bases, there was a span of 11 bases. The CDR3 consists of 15 residues. The CDR3 loop is CASSLSVASEETQYF. The CDR3 DNA is TGTGCCAGCAGTTTATCGGTTGCTAGTGAAGAGACCCAGTACTTC.

The chain employs TRBV27 and TRBJ1-5, with D possibly being TRBD1 (6 bases). From germline, CDR1 is MNHEY and CDR2 SMNVEV (reference sequence). The V end lost 5 bases, the J end lost 3 bases, and 11 bases lay between the germline ends. The CDR3 totals 14 residues. DNA of the CDR3: TGTGCCAGCAGTCAGGACAGCATCAATCAGCCCCAGCATTTT. Translating it yields CASSQDSINQPQHF.

This clone was counted once. V usage is TRBV6-5 and J usage is TRBJ2-7; D possibly corresponds to TRBD1 (7 bases). Germline CDR1 is MNHEY and CDR2 is SVGAGI. Between the trimmed V and J ends, which lost 7 bases and 2 bases, there was a span of 12 bases. CDR3 length: 13 amino acids. Written as DNA, the CDR3 is TGTGCCAGCAAGCAGGGGGGAACCTACGAGCAGTACTTC. It codes for CASKQGGTYEQYF.

V and J are TRBV7-6 and TRBJ2-7; D gene ambiguous. V dropped 0 bases and J dropped 2 bases, with 11 bases sitting between them. The CDR3 totals 15 residues. CDR1 and CDR2 from the germline V gene are SGHVS and FNYEAQ. The CDR3 DNA follows: TGTGCCAGCAGCTTAGCGAAGAGGATTGCCTACGAGCAGTACTTC. Translated: CASSLAKRIAYEQYF.

V is TRBV4-1 and J is TRBJ2-7; 7 bases line up with TRBD1. Germline V CDR1 and CDR2: MGHRA, YSYEKL. CDR3 size: 16 residues. J gave up 4 bases and V 0 bases, and 9 bases lay outside the gene matches. CDR3 amino acids: CASSQDTGAQRYEQYF. The CDR3 DNA sequence: TGCGCCAGCAGCCAAGATACAGGGGCCCAACGATACGAGCAGTACTTC.

The rearrangement uses TRBV7-8 and TRBJ2-1; D is possibly TRBD2 (5 bases). CDR1 is SGHVS, CDR2 FQNEAQ, per germline. V shed 4 bases and J shed 3 bases, with 10 bases lying between them. This CDR3 is 14 amino acids long. In DNA, the CDR3 is TGTGCCAGCAGCTACGGACTTAACTACAATGAGCAGTTCTTC. Its protein is CASSYGLNYNEQFF. The full variable domain, rest sourced from reference TRBV7-8 and TRBJ2-1, is GAGVSQSPRYKVAKRGQDVALRCDPISGHVSLFWYQQALGQGPEFLTYFQNEAQLDKSGLPSDRFFAERPEGSVSTLKIQRTQQEDSAVYLCASSYGLNYNEQFFGPGTRLTVL.

The chain links TRBV30 to TRBJ2-1, with 9 bases identical to TRBD2. V shed 4 bases and J 0 bases; nucleotides not matched to a gene: 4. The CDR3 runs 15 residues. Germline loops: CDR1 GTSNPN, CDR2 SVGIG (reference sequence). The CDR3 coding sequence is TGTGCCTGGACTAGCGGGACGAGCTCCTACAATGAGCAGTTCTTC. Translation: CAWTSGTSSYNEQFF. Full variable domain (remainder filled in from reference TRBV30 and TRBJ2-1): SQTIHQWPATLVQPVGSPLSLECTVEGTSNPNLYWYRQAAGRGLQLLFYSVGIGQISSEVPQNLSASRPQDRQFILSSKKLLLSDSGFYLCAWTSGTSSYNEQFFGPGTRLTVL.

This clone came up a few times. The chain recombines TRBV25-1 with TRBJ1-1, with 9 bases matching TRBD1. The germline V gene has CDR1 MGHDK and CDR2 SYGVNS. This CDR3 has 15 amino acids. V dropped 4 bases and J dropped 4; count of bases not matched to a gene: 7. The CDR3 reads CASSAAGQGGTEAFF. The CDR3 DNA is TGTGCCAGCAGTGCCGCGGGACAGGGAGGCACTGAAGCTTTCTTT.

As regards this clone: This sample also contains other DNA sequences that code for the same CDR3. The chain couples TRBV18 to TRBJ2-1; D ambiguous. The CDR3 covers 14 residues. The V gene lost 2 bases and the J gene lost 0 bases, with 5 bases spanning the gap. CDR1 KGHSH and CDR2 LQKENI come from the germline V gene. This CDR3 is CASSPTRSYNEQFF. CDR3 coding DNA: TGTGCCAGCTCACCAACGCGCTCCTACAATGAGCAGTTCTTC.

This clone came up once. The chain recombines TRBV12-2 with TRBJ2-4; the table's TRBD2 call for D was not verified on the DNA. TRBV12-2 is recorded as a pseudogene. There are 18 residues in the CDR3. The chain's CDR3 is CASRFHEELVVSKNIQYF. In nucleotides, the CDR3 is TGTGCAAGTCGCTTCCACGAGGAACTAGTAGTTTCCAAAAACATTCAGTACTTC.

The gene calls are TRBV27 and TRBJ1-2; D is undetermined. The CDR3 runs to 13 residues. Germline lookup yields CDR1 MNHEY and CDR2 SMNVEV (reference sequence). The ends were cut back, 2 bases at V and 8 bases at J, with 12 bases in the middle. The DNA for the CDR3 is TGTGCCAGCAGTTTAACGGTGACCGCCGGCTACACCTTC. Residues: CASSLTVTAGYTF.